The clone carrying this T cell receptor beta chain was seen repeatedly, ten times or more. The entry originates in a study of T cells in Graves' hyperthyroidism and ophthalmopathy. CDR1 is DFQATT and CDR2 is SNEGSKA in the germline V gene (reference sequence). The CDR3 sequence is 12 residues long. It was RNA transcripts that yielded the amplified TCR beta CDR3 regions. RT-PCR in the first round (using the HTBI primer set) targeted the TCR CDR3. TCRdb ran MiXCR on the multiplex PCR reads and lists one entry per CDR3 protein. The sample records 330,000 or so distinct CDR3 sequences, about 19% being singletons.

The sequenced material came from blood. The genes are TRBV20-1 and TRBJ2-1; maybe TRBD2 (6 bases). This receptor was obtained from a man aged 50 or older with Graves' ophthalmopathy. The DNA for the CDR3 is TGCAGCCCCGGGCGGGGTGGTCATGAGCAGTTCTTC. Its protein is CSPGRGGHEQFF.